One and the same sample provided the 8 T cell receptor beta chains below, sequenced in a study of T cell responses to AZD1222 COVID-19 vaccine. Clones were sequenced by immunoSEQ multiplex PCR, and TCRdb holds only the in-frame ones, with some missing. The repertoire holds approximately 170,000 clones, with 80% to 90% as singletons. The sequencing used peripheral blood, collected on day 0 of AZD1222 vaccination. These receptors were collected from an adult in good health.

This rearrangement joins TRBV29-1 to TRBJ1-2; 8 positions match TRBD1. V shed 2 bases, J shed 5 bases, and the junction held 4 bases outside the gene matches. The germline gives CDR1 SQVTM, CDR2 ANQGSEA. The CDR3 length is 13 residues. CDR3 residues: CSVEQGARYGYTF. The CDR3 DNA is TGCAGCGTTGAACAGGGGGCGCGATATGGCTACACCTTC.

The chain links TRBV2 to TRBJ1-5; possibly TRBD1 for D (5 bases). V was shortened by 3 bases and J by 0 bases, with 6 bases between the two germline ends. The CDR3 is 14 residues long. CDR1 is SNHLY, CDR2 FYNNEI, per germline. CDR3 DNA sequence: TGTGCCAGCAGTGAGACAGTTAGCAATCAGCCCCAGCATTTT. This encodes CASSETVSNQPQHF. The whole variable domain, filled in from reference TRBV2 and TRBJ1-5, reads EPEVTQTPSHQVTQMGQEVILRCVPISNHLYFYWYRQILGQKVEFLVSFYNNEISEKSEIFDDQFSVERPDGSNFTLKIRSTKLEDSAMYFCASSETVSNQPQHFGDGTRLSIL.

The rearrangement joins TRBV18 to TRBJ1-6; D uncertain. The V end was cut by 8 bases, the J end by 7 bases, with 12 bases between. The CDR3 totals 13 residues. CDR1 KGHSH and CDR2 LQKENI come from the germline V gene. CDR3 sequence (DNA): TGTGCCAGCGCCGGGCAGGACAATTCACCCCTCCACTTT. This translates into CASAGQDNSPLHF.

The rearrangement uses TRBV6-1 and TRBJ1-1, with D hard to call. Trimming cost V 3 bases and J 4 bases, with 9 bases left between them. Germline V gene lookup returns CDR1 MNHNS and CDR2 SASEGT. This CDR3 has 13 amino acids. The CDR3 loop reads CASSEIRGTEAFF. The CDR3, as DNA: TGTGCCAGCAGTGAGATCCGGGGCACTGAAGCTTTCTTT.

The CDR3 reads CASSESFAEAFF. The CDR3 DNA reads TGTGCCAGCAGTGAATCATTCGCTGAAGCTTTCTTT. The chain combines TRBV6-1 with TRBJ1-1; D gene uncertain. Trimming took off 2 bases at V and 6 bases at J, with 7 bases between the two ends. This CDR3 spans 12 amino acids. Germline V lookup: CDR1 MNHNS, CDR2 SASEGT.

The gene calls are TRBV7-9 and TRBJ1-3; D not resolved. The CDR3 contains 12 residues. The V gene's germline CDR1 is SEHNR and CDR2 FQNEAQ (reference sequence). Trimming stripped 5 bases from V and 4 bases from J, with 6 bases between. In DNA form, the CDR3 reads TGTGCCAGCAGCCCCGTGGGAAACACCATATATTTT. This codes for CASSPVGNTIYF.

CDR3 DNA sequence: TGTGCCAGCAGCTTAACGTTTTCCAGACTGGGTAGACAGGCGGATACGCAGTATTTT. Protein product: CASSLTFSRLGRQADTQYF. The chain links TRBV7-3 to TRBJ2-3; tentatively, D is TRBD1 (6 bases). The ends were cut back, 0 bases at V and 6 bases at J, with 25 bases in the middle. Germline loops: CDR1 SGHTA, CDR2 FQGTGA. The CDR3 consists of 19 residues.

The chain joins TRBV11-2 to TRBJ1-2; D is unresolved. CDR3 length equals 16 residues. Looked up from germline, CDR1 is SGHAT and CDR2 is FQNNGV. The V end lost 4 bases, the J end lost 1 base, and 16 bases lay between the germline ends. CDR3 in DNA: TGTGCCAGCAGCTCAGACGGGAGAACCCATAACTATGGCTACACCTTC. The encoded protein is CASSSDGRTHNYGYTF.